Reported below is one T cell receptor beta chain. V lost 4 bases and J lost 1, with 11 bases in between. CDR3 length: 14 amino acids. Per the germline V gene, CDR1 is SGHRS and CDR2 is YFSETQ. Here immunoSEQ multiplex PCR was the method, and the copy in TCRdb shows in-frame clones only, minus some. The sample holds about 62,000 clones, more than 65% seen once. The sample is drawn from a study of OX40 agonist ivuxolimab in advanced cancers. Sequenced here: CD4+ or CD8+ T cells sorted from blood, sampled in a trial of the OX40 agonist ivuxolimab. The sequence came from an adult with an advanced solid tumor such as melanoma, head and neck, liver or kidney cancer. The V gene is TRBV5-1, the J gene TRBJ1-1, with a possible D match to TRBD1 (6 bases). The CDR3 reads CASSNIGGNTEAFF. In DNA form, the CDR3 reads TGCGCCAGCAGCAATATAGGGGGGAACACTGAAGCTTTCTTT.